These 14 T cell receptor beta chains share one sample of origin, sequenced in a study of T cells after yellow fever vaccination. TCRdb re-called the 5' RACE reads with MiXCR, one entry per CDR3 protein. This table has 140,000 to 150,000 distinct CDR3 sequences, about 7% appearing once. The sample here was CD4+ T cells sorted from PBMCs, taken 10 days after the yellow fever booster vaccination. The receptors shown here come from a man younger than 40 who received the YFV17D yellow fever vaccine.

This clonotype was found many times. The V call is TRBV5-1, the J call TRBJ2-6; TRBD1 or TRBD2 may be the D gene (5 bases each). The germline V and J ends were trimmed by 4 bases and 0 bases, with 29 bases remaining between them. Germline CDR1 is SGHRS and CDR2 is YFSETQ. The CDR3 runs 22 residues. CDR3 in amino acids: CASSPPYGSPGRSPSGANVLTF. The CDR3 nucleotides are TGCGCCAGCAGCCCTCCGTATGGATCCCCGGGACGGAGTCCCTCTGGGGCCAACGTCCTGACTTTC.

The V call is TRBV7-2, the J call TRBJ2-3; 9 positions agree with TRBD2. V dropped 1 base and J dropped 4; count of bases not matched to a gene: 6. CDR3 size: 16 residues. Germline V gene lookup returns CDR1 SGHTA and CDR2 FQGNSA. CDR3 protein: CASSLGVAGAADTQYF. The CDR3 DNA follows: TGTGCCAGCAGCTTAGGAGTAGCGGGAGCGGCAGATACGCAGTATTTT.

This clonotype was seen ten or more times. The chain is built from TRBV4-2 and TRBJ2-3, with unresolved D. The V end lost 0 bases, the J end lost 1 base, and 8 bases lay between the germline ends. CDR3 size: 15 residues. CDR1 and CDR2 from the germline V gene are LGHNA and YNFKEQ. CDR3 sequence reads: CASSQDAARTDTQYF. CDR3 in DNA: TGTGCCAGCAGCCAAGATGCGGCGCGCACAGATACGCAGTATTTT.

This clonotype was detected ten times or more. The chain has TRBV5-1 and TRBJ1-2; D is uncertain. Looked up from germline, CDR1 is SGHRS and CDR2 is YFSETQ. The V and J ends lost 2 bases and 8 bases respectively, with 19 bases between them. This CDR3 comprises 15 residues. The CDR3 nucleotides are TGCGCCAGCAGCTTAAATCCGGGTTCTGATGGCGGCTACACCTTC. Amino acid sequence: CASSLNPGSDGGYTF.

This clonotype was picked up many times. The chain uses TRBV10-3 and TRBJ2-5; the D is unclear. The CDR3 has 13 residues. The V end lost 5 bases, the J end lost 2 bases, and 9 bases lay between the germline ends. Germline V gene data show CDR1 as ENHRY and CDR2 as SYGVKD. The CDR3 bases are TGTGCCATCAGTAAAAACGGTCAAGAGACCCAGTACTTC. Translation: CAISKNGQETQYF.

A few counts support this clonotype. The chain joins TRBV2 to TRBJ2-3; TRBD2 matches at 12 bases. The CDR3 runs 13 residues. Trimming took 6 bases from V and 9 from J; bases not matched to a gene: 4. Germline V gives CDR1 SNHLY, CDR2 FYNNEI. This chain's CDR3 is CASSRGTSGTQYF. The DNA of the CDR3 is TGTGCCAGCAGCCGTGGGACTAGCGGGACGCAGTATTTT.

This clonotype was seen at least ten times. The chain is built from TRBV20-1 and TRBJ2-7, with 8 bases that match TRBD2. The CDR3 sequence is 15 residues long. Germline V CDR1 and CDR2: DFQATT, SNEGSKA (reference sequence). V trimming: 1 base; J trimming: 3 bases; junction bases outside the gene matches: 8. The CDR3 loop reads CSARARRLASYEQYF. The CDR3 coding sequence is TGCAGTGCTAGAGCGAGGCGACTAGCGAGCTACGAGCAGTACTTC.

This clonotype was counted at least ten times. V gene TRBV6-2 or TRBV6-3 combines with J gene TRBJ1-1, with a possible D match to TRBD1 (6 bases). Trimming stripped 8 bases from V and 0 bases from J, with 13 bases between. The length of the CDR3 is 14 residues. Germline lookup yields CDR1 MNHEY and CDR2 SVGEGT. CDR3 loop: CASRRGVMNTEAFF. CDR3 DNA: TGTGCCAGCCGAAGGGGGGTCATGAACACTGAAGCTTTCTTT.

This clonotype occurred many times. The CDR3 loop is CASSLRGATQYF. The CDR3 bases are TGTGCCAGCAGTTTACGTGGGGCGACCCAGTACTTC. The gene calls are TRBV12-3 or TRBV12-4 and TRBJ2-5; possible D gene TRBD1, 5 bases. The CDR3 totals 12 residues. V lost 2 bases, J lost 7 bases, and 8 bases lay in between.

At least ten counts were recorded for this clonotype. The chain combines TRBV20-1 with TRBJ2-7; TRBD2 aligns across 8 bases. Trimming at V came to 6 bases and at J to 1 base, leaving 2 bases not matched to a gene. Germline V CDR1 and CDR2: DFQATT, SNEGSKA (reference sequence). The CDR3 extends over 12 amino acids. CDR3 DNA: TGCAGTGCGTCTAGCGGGTCCTACGAGCAGTACTTC. Residues: CSASSGSYEQYF.

This clonotype has a count of ten or more. The J gene is TRBJ2-2, the V gene TRBV10-3, with 7 bases lining up with TRBD2. CDR1 and CDR2 from the germline V gene are ENHRY and SYGVKD. This CDR3 region has 19 residues. J was trimmed by 0 bases and V by 7 bases; bases with no gene match: 17. CDR3 amino acids: CAIKSAPSQRGSNTGELFF. CDR3 coding DNA: TGTGCCATCAAATCAGCCCCCAGCCAGCGGGGATCGAACACCGGGGAGCTGTTTTTT.

This clonotype was picked up many times. The chain has TRBV12-3 or TRBV12-4 and TRBJ1-2, with D perhaps matching TRBD1 (5 bases). The CDR3 spans 12 residues. The V end was cut by 5 bases, the J end by 8 bases, with 12 bases between. CDR3 protein: CASSRQGLGYTF. In DNA form, the CDR3 reads TGTGCCAGCAGTCGGCAGGGATTAGGCTACACCTTC.

This clonotype was observed a few times. The rearrangement uses TRBV12-3 or TRBV12-4 and TRBJ1-2; the D is unclear. The CDR3 has 14 amino acids. With 0 bases removed from V and 3 bases from J, the gap between germline ends came to 8 bases. CDR3 nucleotides: TGTGCCAGCAGTTTAGCCGACGGTGACTATGGCTACACCTTC. It encodes CASSLADGDYGYTF.

Remarks on this clonotype: This could be a read error, since a much larger clone is one nucleotide away. The chain links TRBV5-1 to TRBJ1-5; unclear D gene. CDR3 length equals 13 residues. Trimming shortened V by 5 bases and J by 5 bases, and 11 bases separated the two germline ends. Germline V gene data show CDR1 as SGHRS and CDR2 as YFSETQ. CDR3 DNA: TGCGCCAGCAGAGCGGCGGAGGATCAGCCCCAGCATTTT. Its protein product is CASRAAEDQPQHF.